The following is a TCR beta chain sequence with its context. This entry belongs to a study of blood T cell repertoires in COVID-19. Study processing details: The assay estimated nucleated cells by amplifying reference gene primers. This table comes from immunoSEQ multiplex PCR, and its TCRdb copy is limited to in-frame clones, with some not included. The DNA gave D and trimming, while V, J and clone size come from that table. The table has approximately 200,000 clones, roughly 91% seen once. The germline V gene has CDR1 LNHNV and CDR2 YYDKDF (reference sequence). Trimming pared 0 bases from V and 0 bases from J, leaving 12 bases between. The CDR3 has 18 residues.

Sequencing was performed on PBMCs or T cells enriched from blood (not recorded which). V gene TRBV15 combines with J gene TRBJ2-6; no clear D. This receptor was identified in a man aged 30 to 39 in a cohort exposed to, infected with or recovered from COVID-19 (not recorded which). This CDR3 reads CATSRDGGMLSGANVLTF. As DNA, the CDR3 is TGTGCCACCAGCAGAGATGGCGGAATGCTCTCTGGGGCCAACGTCCTGACTTTC.